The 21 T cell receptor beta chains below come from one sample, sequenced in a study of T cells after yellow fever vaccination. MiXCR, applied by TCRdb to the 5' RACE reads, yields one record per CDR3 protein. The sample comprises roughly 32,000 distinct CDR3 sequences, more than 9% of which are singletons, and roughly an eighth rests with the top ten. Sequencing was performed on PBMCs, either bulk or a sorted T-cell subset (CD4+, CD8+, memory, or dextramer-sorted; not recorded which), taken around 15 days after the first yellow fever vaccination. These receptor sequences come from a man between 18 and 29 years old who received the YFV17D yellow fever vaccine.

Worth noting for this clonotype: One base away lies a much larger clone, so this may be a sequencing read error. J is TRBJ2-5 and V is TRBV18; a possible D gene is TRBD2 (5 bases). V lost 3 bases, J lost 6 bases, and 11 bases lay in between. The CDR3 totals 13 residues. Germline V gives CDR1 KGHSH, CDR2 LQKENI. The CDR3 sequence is CASSPRETQTQYF. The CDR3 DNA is TGTGCCAGCTCACCGAGGGAGACGCAGACCCAGTACTTC.

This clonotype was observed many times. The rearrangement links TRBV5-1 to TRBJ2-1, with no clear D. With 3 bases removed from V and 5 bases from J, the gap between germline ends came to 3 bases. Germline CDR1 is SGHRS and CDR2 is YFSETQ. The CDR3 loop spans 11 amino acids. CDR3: CASSYNNEQFF. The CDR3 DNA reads TGCGCCAGCAGCTATAACAATGAGCAGTTCTTC.

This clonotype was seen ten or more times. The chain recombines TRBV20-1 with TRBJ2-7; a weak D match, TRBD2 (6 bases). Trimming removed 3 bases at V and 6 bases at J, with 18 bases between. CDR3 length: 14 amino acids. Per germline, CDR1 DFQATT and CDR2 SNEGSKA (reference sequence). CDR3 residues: CSASPGLGGGEQYF. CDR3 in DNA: TGCAGTGCTAGCCCGGGACTGGGAGGAGGCGAGCAGTACTTC.

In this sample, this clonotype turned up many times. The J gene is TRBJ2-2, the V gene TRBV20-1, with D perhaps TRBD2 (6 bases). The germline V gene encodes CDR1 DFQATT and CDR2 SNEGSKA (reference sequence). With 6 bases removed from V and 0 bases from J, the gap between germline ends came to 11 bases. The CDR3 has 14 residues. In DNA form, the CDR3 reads TGCAGTGCCCCAGTAGCGGCGAACACCGGGGAGCTGTTTTTT. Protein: CSAPVAANTGELFF.

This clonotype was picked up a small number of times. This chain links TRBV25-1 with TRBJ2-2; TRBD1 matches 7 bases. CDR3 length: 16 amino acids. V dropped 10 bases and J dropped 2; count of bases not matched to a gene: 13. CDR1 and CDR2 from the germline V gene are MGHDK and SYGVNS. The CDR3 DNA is TGTGCCACCCTTCGGGAAGGGACAGCTAACACCGGGGAGCTGTTTTTT. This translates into CATLREGTANTGELFF.

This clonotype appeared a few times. The CDR3 nucleotides read TGTGCCAGCAGTTACTTTAGAGGGGGCCCCTACGAGCAGTACTTC. Protein product: CASSYFRGGPYEQYF. The gene calls are TRBV6-2 or TRBV6-3 and TRBJ2-7; 7 positions agree with TRBD1. Germline loops: CDR1 MNHEY, CDR2 SVGEGT. Trimming took 1 base from V and 2 from J; bases not matched to a gene: 5. The CDR3 is 15 amino acids.

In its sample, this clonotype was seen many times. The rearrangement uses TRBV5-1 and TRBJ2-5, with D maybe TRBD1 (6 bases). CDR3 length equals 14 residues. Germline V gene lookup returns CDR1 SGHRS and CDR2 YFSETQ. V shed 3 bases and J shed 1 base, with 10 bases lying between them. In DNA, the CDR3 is TGCGCCAGCAGCTACCGGGACACCCAAGAGACCCAGTACTTC. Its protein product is CASSYRDTQETQYF.

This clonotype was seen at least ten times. The CDR3 protein is CASNSPATYEQYV. The CDR3 DNA reads as TGTGCCAGCAACAGCCCGGCCACCTACGAGCAGTACGTC. The V call is TRBV6-1, the J call TRBJ2-7; D call uncertain. Trimming cost V 7 bases and J 2 bases, with 12 bases left between them. In germline, CDR1 is MNHNS, CDR2 SASEGT. The CDR3 loop spans 13 amino acids.

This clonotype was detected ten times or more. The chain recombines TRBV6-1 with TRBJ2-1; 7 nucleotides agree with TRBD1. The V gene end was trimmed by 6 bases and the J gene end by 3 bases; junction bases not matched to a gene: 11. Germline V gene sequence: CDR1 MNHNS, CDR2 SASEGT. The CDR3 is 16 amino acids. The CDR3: CASSQQRTGIYNEQFF. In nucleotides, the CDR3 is TGTGCCAGCAGCCAACAGCGGACAGGAATCTACAATGAGCAGTTCTTC.

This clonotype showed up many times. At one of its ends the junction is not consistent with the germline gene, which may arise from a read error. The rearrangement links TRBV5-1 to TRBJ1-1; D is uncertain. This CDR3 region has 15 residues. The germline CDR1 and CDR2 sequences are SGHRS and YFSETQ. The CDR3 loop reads CASSFPRGENAEAFF. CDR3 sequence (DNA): TGCGCCAGCAGCTTCCCCCGGGGAGAGAACGCTGAAGCTTTCTTT.

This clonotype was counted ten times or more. The CDR3 spells CASSSGGGHTQYF. For the CDR3, the DNA is TGTGCCAGCAGTTCAGGGGGGGGCCACACGCAGTATTTT. The chain couples TRBV6-2 or TRBV6-3 to TRBJ2-3, with D perhaps given as TRBD1 or TRBD2 (7 bases each). This CDR3 comprises 13 residues. V was shortened by 4 bases and J by 9 bases, with 14 bases between the two germline ends. Germline CDR1 MNHEY, CDR2 SVGEGT.

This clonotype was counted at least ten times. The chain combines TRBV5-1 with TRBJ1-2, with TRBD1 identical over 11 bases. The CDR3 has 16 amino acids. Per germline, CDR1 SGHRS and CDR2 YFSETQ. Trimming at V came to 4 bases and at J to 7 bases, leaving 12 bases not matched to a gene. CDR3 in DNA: TGCGCCAGCAGCATCCTGGGACAGGGGGGAACTTCTGGCTACACCTTC. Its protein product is CASSILGQGGTSGYTF.

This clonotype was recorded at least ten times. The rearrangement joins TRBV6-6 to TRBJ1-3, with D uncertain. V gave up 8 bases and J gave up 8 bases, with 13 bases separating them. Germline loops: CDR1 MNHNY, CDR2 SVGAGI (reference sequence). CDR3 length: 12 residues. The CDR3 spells CASVAVSDTIYF. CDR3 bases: TGTGCCAGCGTCGCGGTTTCCGACACCATATATTTT.

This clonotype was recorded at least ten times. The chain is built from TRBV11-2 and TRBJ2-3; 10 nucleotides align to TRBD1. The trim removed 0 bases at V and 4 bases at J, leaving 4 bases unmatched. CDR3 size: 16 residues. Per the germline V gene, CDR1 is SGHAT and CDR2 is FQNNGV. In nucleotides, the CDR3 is TGTGCCAGCAGCTTAGATCGGGACAGGGGTTCAGATACGCAGTATTTT. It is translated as CASSLDRDRGSDTQYF.

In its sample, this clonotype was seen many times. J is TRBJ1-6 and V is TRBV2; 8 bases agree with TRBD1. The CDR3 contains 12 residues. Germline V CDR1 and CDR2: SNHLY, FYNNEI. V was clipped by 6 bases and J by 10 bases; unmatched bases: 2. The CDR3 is CASRGTGSPLHF. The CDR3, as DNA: TGTGCCAGCAGAGGGACAGGATCACCCCTCCACTTT.

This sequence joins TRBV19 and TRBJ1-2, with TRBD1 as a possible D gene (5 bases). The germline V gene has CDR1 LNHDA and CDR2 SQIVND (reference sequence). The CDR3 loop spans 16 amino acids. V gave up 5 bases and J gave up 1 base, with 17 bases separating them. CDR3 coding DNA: TGTGCCAGTAGTGCTGAGGGACGGCAACGTAACTATGGCTACACCTTC. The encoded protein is CASSAEGRQRNYGYTF.

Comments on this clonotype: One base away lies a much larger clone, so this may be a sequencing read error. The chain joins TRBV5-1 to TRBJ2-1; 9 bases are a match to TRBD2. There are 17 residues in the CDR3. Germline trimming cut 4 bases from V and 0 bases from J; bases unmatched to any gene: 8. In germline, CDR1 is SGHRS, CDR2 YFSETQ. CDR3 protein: CASSGSSGVSSYNEQFF. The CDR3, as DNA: TGCGCCAGCAGCGGTTCTAGCGGGGTAAGCTCCTACAATGAGCAGTTCTTC.

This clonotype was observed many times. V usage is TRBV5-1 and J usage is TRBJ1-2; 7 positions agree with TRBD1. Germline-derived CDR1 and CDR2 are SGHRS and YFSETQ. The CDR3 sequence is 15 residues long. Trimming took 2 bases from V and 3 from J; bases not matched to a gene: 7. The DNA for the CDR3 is TGCGCCAGCAGCTTACAGGGGACCCTCGACTATGGCTACACCTTC. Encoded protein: CASSLQGTLDYGYTF.

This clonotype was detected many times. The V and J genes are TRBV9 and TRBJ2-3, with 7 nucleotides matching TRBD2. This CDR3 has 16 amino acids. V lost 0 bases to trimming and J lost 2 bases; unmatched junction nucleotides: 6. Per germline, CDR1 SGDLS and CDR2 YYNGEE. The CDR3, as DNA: TGTGCCAGCAGCGTAGCGGGGAGGGGCCACACAGATACGCAGTATTTT. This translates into CASSVAGRGHTDTQYF.

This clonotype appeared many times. The CDR3 DNA sequence: TGCGCCAGCAGCTTGTCGGGAAGCAATAATGGCTACACCTTC. It codes for CASSLSGSNNGYTF. The rearrangement uses TRBV5-1 and TRBJ1-2; the D is unclear. Trimming pared 1 base from V and 6 bases from J, leaving 13 bases between. Germline V lookup: CDR1 SGHRS, CDR2 YFSETQ. CDR3 length equals 14 residues.

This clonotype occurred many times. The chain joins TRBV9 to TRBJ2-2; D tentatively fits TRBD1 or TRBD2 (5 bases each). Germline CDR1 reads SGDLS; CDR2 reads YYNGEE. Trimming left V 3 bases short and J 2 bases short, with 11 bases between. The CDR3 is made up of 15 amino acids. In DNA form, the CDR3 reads TGTGCCAGCAGCGCTGGGACGGGTAACACCGGGGAGCTGTTTTTT. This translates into CASSAGTGNTGELFF. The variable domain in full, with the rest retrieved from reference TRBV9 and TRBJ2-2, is DSGVTQTPKHLITATGQRVTLRCSPRSGDLSVYWYQQSLDQGLQFLIQYYNGEERAKGNILERFSAQQFPDLHSELNLSSLELGDSALYFCASSAGTGNTGELFFGEGSRLTVL.